The 6 T cell receptor beta chains reported below all come from one sample, sequenced in a study of type 1 regulatory T cells. TCRdb processed the reads anew with MiXCR; each CDR3 protein has one entry. The top ten hold less than 2.5% of the sample, which has 80,000 to 100,000 distinct CDR3 sequences, roughly a third seen once. The sequenced material came from CD4+ T cells, either the whole sample or a sorted fraction (not recorded which). These TCRs come from a human donor in good health.

This clonotype has just a few counts. The chain combines TRBV3-1 with TRBJ2-7; 8 bases are a match to TRBD2. This CDR3 is 15 amino acids long. Per the germline V gene, CDR1 is LGHDT and CDR2 is YNNKEL (reference sequence). V lost 1 base and J lost 0; bases outside the gene matches: 2. DNA of the CDR3: TGTGCCAGCAGCCAAGTAGCGGGATACTCCTACGAGCAGTACTTC. This encodes CASSQVAGYSYEQYF.

This chain links TRBV7-9 with TRBJ2-7; 8 bases fit TRBD2. This CDR3 region has 15 residues. V lost 5 bases and J lost 0; bases outside the gene matches: 6. Germline V gene sequence: CDR1 SEHNR, CDR2 FQNEAQ (reference sequence). CDR3 coding DNA: TGTGCCAGCAGCCACAGACTAGCGAGCTCCTACGAGCAGTACTTC. It is translated as CASSHRLASSYEQYF.

About this clonotype: A read error may explain this, as a much larger clone is one base away. The CDR3 coding sequence is TGTGCCAGCAGGCGATCAGGACATAGGGGCGGGAAGCAGTACTTC. Translating it yields CASRRSGHRGGKQYF. The V call is TRBV7-2, the J call TRBJ2-7; possibly TRBD2 for D (6 bases). This CDR3 region has 15 residues. Looked up from germline, CDR1 is SGHTA and CDR2 is FQGNSA. V dropped 6 bases and J dropped 8 bases, with 23 bases sitting between them. Variable domain in full (rest from reference TRBV7-2 and TRBJ2-7): GAGVSQSPSNKVTEKGKDVELRCDPISGHTALYWYRQSLGQGLEFLIYFQGNSAPDKSGLPSDRFSAERTGGSVSTLTIQRTQQEDSAVYLCASRRSGHRGGKQYFGPGTRLTVT.

This chain connects TRBV7-9 to TRBJ2-7; D gene ambiguous. Trimming removed 4 bases from V and 3 bases from J, with 4 bases in between. Germline V CDR1 and CDR2: SEHNR, FQNEAQ (reference sequence). CDR3 length: 11 amino acids. The CDR3 nucleotides are TGTGCCAGCAGCTCTCTCTACGAGCAGTACTTC. Its protein product is CASSSLYEQYF.

This clonotype has a handful of counts. A read error may produce the germline difference seen at one junction end. The chain combines TRBV15 with TRBJ2-1; D might be TRBD2 (5 bases). The CDR3 consists of 16 residues. The V gene's germline CDR1 is LNHNV and CDR2 YYDKDF (reference sequence). CDR3 loop: CATSGERILGRDEQFF. The CDR3 DNA sequence: TGTGCCACCAGCGGAGAGAGGATACTAGGCCGAGATGAGCAGTTCTTC.

The DNA for the CDR3 is TGCAGCGTTCGTGGACAGGTCTCCTACGAGCAGTACTTC. It codes for CSVRGQVSYEQYF. The chain has TRBV29-1 and TRBJ2-7; 7 nucleotides align to TRBD1. J was trimmed by 0 bases and V by 5 bases; bases with no gene match: 4. Germline CDR1 is SQVTM and CDR2 is ANQGSEA. The length of the CDR3 is 13 residues.